The sequence of this TCR beta chain was determined in a study of CD8 T cell repertoires and HIV-1 epitope variants. Study information: Each of Twenty-five Gag and Nef epitope peptides stimulated a separate culture. Epitopes were three Gag families plus Nef HW9 and YT9. Separate from the cultures, 1M uncultured T cells served as baseline.

The CDR3 contains 15 residues. With 4 bases removed from V and 6 bases from J, the gap between germline ends came to 18 bases. From germline, CDR1 is MGHRA and CDR2 YSYEKL. Repertoires were generated with immunoSEQ multiplex PCR, while TCRdb's copy carries only in-frame clones and drops some. This sample has about 5,000 clones; approximately 62% occur once, and the top ten carry 40% to 45%. This clone has more than one count but fewer than ten. Its antigen is undetermined. This clonotype originated in a male donor with HIV. This chain links TRBV4-1 with TRBJ1-2; no clear D. Specimen: cultured CD8+ T cells derived from PBMCs. The CDR3 DNA follows: TGCGCCAGCAGCCCAGGTATGGCGCGGCTGGATGGCTACACCTTC. Residues: CASSPGMARLDGYTF.